These 3 T cell receptor beta chains were all obtained from the same sample, sequenced in a study of blood T cells in healthy people across ages. A second PCR, run for roughly 7 to 11 cycles, used a sample-barcoded 5' primer plus a J-beta primer mix. TCRdb independently ran MiXCR on the 5' RACE reads; one entry per CDR3 protein. The table has hundreds of thousands of distinct CDR3 sequences, approximately 21% seen once; the top ten hold roughly 3.6%. The sample taken for sequencing was blood. Receptors were obtained from a man between 70 and 80 years old in good health.

V and J are TRBV7-9 and TRBJ2-7; 10 nucleotides align to TRBD2. The germline V gene has CDR1 SEHNR and CDR2 FQNEAQ (reference sequence). J lost 0 bases, V lost 5 bases, and 10 bases had no gene match. The CDR3 has 17 residues. CDR3 sequence (DNA): TGTGCCAGCAGCCGCTCGGCCCTAGCGGGGGACTCCTACGAGCAGTACTTC. This codes for CASSRSALAGDSYEQYF.

The chain is built from TRBV27 and TRBJ2-7; TRBD2 agrees at 12 bases. This CDR3 has 15 amino acids. The ends lost 6 bases at V and 3 bases at J; junction bases unmatched: 6. CDR1 is MNHEY and CDR2 is SMNVEV in the germline V gene (reference sequence). Here the CDR3 DNA reads TGTGCCAGCAGCCCGCCGGGACTAGCGGGCTACGAGCAGTACTTC. It translates to CASSPPGLAGYEQYF.

The sample holds many counts of this clonotype. J is TRBJ2-1 and V is TRBV25-1, with a tentative D call TRBD2 (6 bases). The CDR3 consists of 13 residues. The germline gives CDR1 MGHDK, CDR2 SYGVNS. Trimming removed 5 bases at V and 8 bases at J, with 13 bases between. The CDR3 spells CASSRRGTDEQFF. As DNA, the CDR3 is TGTGCCAGCAGTCGGCGGGGTACCGATGAGCAGTTCTTC.